The 15 T cell receptor beta chains in this list originate from one sample, sequenced in a study of control samples from healthy donors and cancer patients. TCRdb keeps only in-frame clones here, not all; method: immunoSEQ multiplex PCR. The sample yields 120,000 to 150,000 clones, more than 85% seen once. Sequencing input: blood. These receptor sequences come from a man younger than 40 in good health.

The rearrangement uses TRBV7-3 and TRBJ2-2, with D hard to call. From germline, CDR1 is SGHTA and CDR2 FQGTGA. Deletions cut 4 bases from V and 6 bases from J, with 9 bases between. The length of the CDR3 is 13 residues. The CDR3 bases are TGTGCCAGCAGCTCCCCGGGCGCCGGGGAGCTGTTTTTT. Its translation is CASSSPGAGELFF. Based on the CDR3 plus reference TRBV7-3 and TRBJ2-2, the full variable domain is GAGVSQTPSNKVTEKGKYVELRCDPISGHTALYWYRQSLGQGPEFLIYFQGTGAADDSGLPNDRFFAVRPEGSVSTLKIQRTERGDSAVYLCASSSPGAGELFFGEGSRLTVL.

The rearrangement links TRBV2 to TRBJ2-2; D not certain. V lost 0 bases, J lost 5 bases, and 16 bases lay in between. CDR3 length: 17 residues. Per germline, CDR1 SNHLY and CDR2 FYNNEI. The CDR3 sequence: CASSEASPMMATGELFF. DNA of the CDR3: TGTGCCAGCAGTGAAGCCAGCCCCATGATGGCGACCGGGGAGCTGTTTTTT. Filled out from reference TRBV2 and TRBJ2-2, the complete variable domain reads EPEVTQTPSHQVTQMGQEVILRCVPISNHLYFYWYRQILGQKVEFLVSFYNNEISEKSEIFDDQFSVERPDGSNFTLKIRSTKLEDSAMYFCASSEASPMMATGELFFGEGSRLTVL.

The chain links TRBV7-6 to TRBJ2-1; TRBD2 matches at 12 bases. CDR3 length: 16 amino acids. Germline V gene data show CDR1 as SGHVS and CDR2 as FNYEAQ. Trimming took 1 base from V and 8 from J; bases not matched to a gene: 6. In nucleotides, the CDR3 is TGTGCCAGCAGCTTAGGGGCTAGCGGGGGGGTATATGAGCAGTTCTTC. Translating it yields CASSLGASGGVYEQFF.

In regard to this clone: Compared with germline, one end of the junction differs, possibly owing to a read error. The V and J genes are TRBV5-1 and TRBJ2-6; D uncertain. The length of the CDR3 is 13 residues. Looked up from germline, CDR1 is SGHRS and CDR2 is YFSETQ. CDR3 amino acids: CASSLGGSNVLTF. The CDR3 coding sequence is TGCGCCAGCAGCTTGGGTGGGTCCAACGTCCTGACTTTC.

The V and J genes are TRBV21-1 and TRBJ2-1; the D call TRBD2 from the table was never checked on the DNA. TRBV21-1 constitutes a pseudogene. CDR3 length equals 16 residues. The CDR3 sequence is CASSIDGRGPMGEQFF. The CDR3 coding sequence is TGTGCCAGCAGCATCGATGGGCGGGGCCCCATGGGGGAGCAGTTCTTC.

CDR3 protein: CASSLSGFGYTF. CDR3 sequence (DNA): TGTGCCAGCAGTCTATCGGGGTTTGGCTACACCTTC. J is TRBJ1-2 and V is TRBV11-2, with D uncertain. CDR3 length: 12 residues. Germline V gene lookup returns CDR1 SGHAT and CDR2 FQNNGV. V lost 6 bases, J lost 7 bases, and 12 bases lay in between. Based on the CDR3 plus reference TRBV11-2 and TRBJ1-2, the full variable domain is EAGVAQSPRYKIIEKRQSVAFWCNPISGHATLYWYQQILGQGPKLLIQFQNNGVVDDSQLPKDRFSAERLKGVDSTLKIQPAKLEDSAVYLCASSLSGFGYTFGSGTRLTVV.

The gene calls are TRBV2 and TRBJ2-1; 12 bases map to TRBD2. CDR1 and CDR2 (germline): SNHLY, FYNNEI. J gave up 4 bases and V 7 bases, and 2 bases lay outside the gene matches. The CDR3 covers 14 residues. CDR3 amino acids: CASIGLAGYNEQFF. In DNA, the CDR3 is TGTGCCAGCATCGGACTAGCGGGATACAATGAGCAGTTCTTC.

The chain combines TRBV5-4 with TRBJ2-1; TRBD2 aligns across 8 bases. Germline assignment: CDR1 SGHNT and CDR2 YYREEE (reference sequence). The CDR3 is made up of 16 amino acids. J gave up 3 bases and V 0 bases, and 5 bases lay outside the gene matches. In DNA, the CDR3 is TGTGCCAGCAGCTTGGAGGTAGCGGGACTCTACAATGAGCAGTTCTTC. This encodes CASSLEVAGLYNEQFF.

The chain links TRBV4-1 to TRBJ2-1; 9 bases match TRBD2. CDR1 and CDR2 from the germline V gene are MGHRA and YSYEKL. J lost 4 bases, V lost 4 bases, and 14 bases had no gene match. The CDR3 extends over 18 amino acids. Here the CDR3 reads CASSLPTGSGGKYNEQFF. The CDR3 DNA is TGCGCCAGCAGCCTCCCTACGGGTAGCGGGGGAAAATACAATGAGCAGTTCTTC.

The chain uses TRBV2 and TRBJ1-6; 7 bases match TRBD1. CDR3 length: 14 amino acids. The germline V gene has CDR1 SNHLY and CDR2 FYNNEI. V was clipped by 4 bases and J by 6 bases; unmatched bases: 3. The CDR3 loop is CASSAQGVNSPLHF. DNA for the CDR3: TGTGCCAGCAGTGCGCAGGGGGTTAATTCACCCCTCCACTTT.

The chain combines TRBV2 with TRBJ1-2, with TRBD1 as a possible D gene (5 bases). The CDR3 is 13 amino acids. V was cut by 7 bases and J by 3 bases, with 12 bases left in between. Germline V gene lookup returns CDR1 SNHLY and CDR2 FYNNEI. DNA of the CDR3: TGTGCCAGCACCCTGTCCAGGGACTATGGCTACACCTTC. This sequence encodes CASTLSRDYGYTF.

The CDR3 region has the DNA TGTGCCAGCAGCGGACTAGCGGGGGGGTACAGGGATGAGCAGTTCTTC. This encodes CASSGLAGGYRDEQFF. This chain uses TRBV7-2 with TRBJ2-1; 15 nucleotides align to TRBD2. Trimming at V came to 5 bases and at J to 8 bases, leaving 7 bases not matched to a gene. The germline CDR1 and CDR2 sequences are SGHTA and FQGNSA. This CDR3 comprises 16 residues.

The chain joins TRBV11-2 to TRBJ1-4; D remains ambiguous. V lost 5 bases to trimming and J lost 5 bases, with 15 bases between them. Germline V lookup: CDR1 SGHAT, CDR2 FQNNGV. This CDR3 has 15 residues. CDR3 region: CASSPRRTVNEKLFF. The CDR3 DNA sequence: TGTGCCAGCAGCCCCCGTAGGACGGTGAATGAAAAACTGTTTTTT.

The chain has TRBV7-9 and TRBJ2-1, with D tentatively TRBD1 (6 bases). Looked up from germline, CDR1 is SEHNR and CDR2 is FQNEAQ (reference sequence). V lost 7 bases and J 3 bases, leaving 19 bases between the germline ends. The CDR3 spans 16 residues. The CDR3 DNA reads as TGTGCCAGCACTTACTACAGGGAGTGGGGCTACAATGAGCAGTTCTTC. As protein: CASTYYREWGYNEQFF.

The chain carries TRBV19 and TRBJ2-3; possibly TRBD2 for D (6 bases). Trimming pared 1 base from V and 5 bases from J, leaving 16 bases between. There are 16 residues in the CDR3. Germline V gene lookup returns CDR1 LNHDA and CDR2 SQIVND (reference sequence). The CDR3 spells CASSIGPWGVEDTQYF. The DNA for the CDR3 is TGTGCCAGTAGTATAGGCCCCTGGGGGGTCGAAGATACGCAGTATTTT.